This T cell receptor beta chain came from a study of beta chain features in type 1 diabetes. Overall study findings and caveats: cDNA-based sequencing might over-represent cells highly expressing TCR. Across all four CD4+ subsets, people with type 1 diabetes showed modestly shorter TCRB CDR3s.

Using CD45RO/CCR7/CD25/CD127/CD95/CD27, CD4+ naive, central memory, regulatory and stem cell-like memory cells were sorted. Purities over 95% were achieved in all sorted populations. Expressed TCRB transcripts got sequenced, as all isolated RNA was reverse transcribed. Sequencing was performed with immunoSEQ multiplex PCR; in TCRdb, only in-frame clones are kept and a portion is missing. This sample has about 740,000 clones, with roughly 13% found just once. With respect to this clone: Antigen: not known.

The CDR3 is made up of 15 amino acids. From germline, CDR1 is SEHNR and CDR2 FQNEAQ (reference sequence). V was clipped by 4 bases and J by 2 bases, with 14 bases between them. The sample comprised naive CD4+ T cells from blood. This TCR was sampled from a man aged 18 to 30 with type 1 diabetes. The chain carries TRBV7-9 and TRBJ1-2; maybe TRBD1 (5 bases). CDR3 coding DNA: TGTGCCAGCAGCTCTAACAGGCCAATAAACTATGGCTACACCTTC. Translated, it gives CASSSNRPINYGYTF.